The 19 T cell receptor beta chains in this list originate from one sample, sequenced in a study of OX40 agonist ivuxolimab in advanced cancers. The library was produced with the immunoSEQ multiplex PCR assay. TCRdb mirrors the immuneACCESS table, restricted to in-frame sequences. Some clones are absent from its copies; in checked studies, under half trace to an unresolved V gene, and the reason for the others is unknown. The sample table holds 60,000 to 75,000 clones, of which about 83% were seen once. The top ten hold around 25% of the sample. The sample in question was CD4+ or CD8+ T cells sorted from blood, obtained in a trial of the OX40 agonist ivuxolimab. The source is an adult with an advanced solid tumor such as melanoma, head and neck, liver or kidney cancer.

This clone has a handful of counts. The chain employs TRBV28 and TRBJ2-7; 7 positions match TRBD1. Germline CDR1 and CDR2: MDHEN and SYDVKM. V lost 4 bases, J lost 3 bases, and 3 bases stayed unmatched. The CDR3 totals 13 residues. Written as DNA, the CDR3 is TGTGCCAGCAGTTGGGGACAGAACTACGAGCAGTACTTC. Protein sequence: CASSWGQNYEQYF.

V and J are TRBV5-5 and TRBJ2-7, with TRBD2 matching over 16 bases. The CDR3 is 19 amino acids. Trimming removed 4 bases from V and 0 bases from J; junction bases left unmatched: 10. Germline CDR1 is SGHKS and CDR2 is YYEKEE (reference sequence). The CDR3 region is CASSRPGLAGGPDSYEQYF. Here the CDR3 DNA reads TGTGCCAGCAGCAGGCCGGGACTAGCGGGAGGGCCGGACTCCTACGAGCAGTACTTC.

The genes are TRBV5-4 and TRBJ1-2; D may be TRBD1 (6 bases). Trimming removed 1 base at V and 2 bases at J, with 9 bases between. Germline CDR1 is SGHNT and CDR2 is YYREEE (reference sequence). CDR3 size: 14 residues. In DNA form, the CDR3 reads TGTGCCAGCAGCTTGACGAGGGGGAACTATGGCTACACCTTC. Protein: CASSLTRGNYGYTF.

The V call is TRBV10-2, the J call TRBJ2-7; D gene ambiguous. V gave up 8 bases and J gave up 7 bases, with 18 bases separating them. The CDR3 runs 13 residues. The germline CDR1 and CDR2 sequences are WSHSY and SAAADI. CDR3 nucleotide sequence: TGCGCCAGCGGGCCCCGGGCCCCGGGTGAGCAGTACTTC. Translation gives CASGPRAPGEQYF.

The chain carries TRBV18 and TRBJ2-7; D not resolved. The germline V gene has CDR1 KGHSH and CDR2 LQKENI. The CDR3 covers 11 residues. Trimming shortened V by 2 bases and J by 5 bases, and 4 bases separated the two germline ends. The CDR3 loop reads CASSPAHEQYF. For the CDR3, the DNA is TGTGCCAGCTCACCAGCGCACGAGCAGTACTTC.

The rearrangement joins TRBV27 to TRBJ2-4, with 10 bases identical to TRBD2. J gave up 7 bases and V 2 bases, and 8 bases lay outside the gene matches. The CDR3 contains 16 residues. In germline, CDR1 is MNHEY, CDR2 SMNVEV (reference sequence). CDR3 DNA sequence: TGTGCCAGCAGTTTAGTAGCGGGGGGCCCTCAGAACATTCAGTACTTC. Translating it yields CASSLVAGGPQNIQYF.

V is TRBV5-1 and J is TRBJ1-2, with 12 bases identical to TRBD1. The V gene's germline CDR1 is SGHRS and CDR2 YFSETQ. There are 15 residues in the CDR3. Germline trimming cut 4 bases from V and 4 bases from J; bases unmatched to any gene: 5. This chain's CDR3 is CASSGGQGALYGYTF. DNA for the CDR3: TGCGCCAGCAGCGGGGGACAGGGGGCTCTCTATGGCTACACCTTC.

The rearrangement uses TRBV11-2 and TRBJ2-7; possibly TRBD1 or TRBD2 for D (5 bases each). Germline CDR1 and CDR2: SGHAT and FQNNGV. The CDR3 is 15 amino acids. The V end was cut by 1 base, the J end by 0 bases, with 10 bases between. The chain's CDR3 is CASSLVAGSSYEQYF. CDR3 DNA: TGTGCCAGCAGCTTAGTGGCAGGGAGCTCCTACGAGCAGTACTTC. Looking up the rest from reference TRBV11-2 and TRBJ2-7 gives the full variable domain: EAGVAQSPRYKIIEKRQSVAFWCNPISGHATLYWYQQILGQGPKLLIQFQNNGVVDDSQLPKDRFSAERLKGVDSTLKIQPAKLEDSAVYLCASSLVAGSSYEQYFGPGTRLTVT.

This rearrangement joins TRBV9 to TRBJ1-1, with D perhaps matching TRBD1 (5 bases). Trimming took off 4 bases at V and 3 bases at J, with 16 bases between the two ends. The CDR3 is made up of 15 amino acids. Germline V gene data show CDR1 as SGDLS and CDR2 as YYNGEE. The CDR3 coding sequence is TGTGCCAGCAGCCCTCGTGTCGGGGGGGACACTGAAGCTTTCTTT. Its translation: CASSPRVGGDTEAFF.

The rearrangement uses TRBV9 and TRBJ1-6, with 7 bases identical to TRBD1. This CDR3 has 14 amino acids. Germline assignment: CDR1 SGDLS and CDR2 YYNGEE. The J segment lost 8 bases and the V segment lost 0 bases, leaving 2 bases of the junction unmatched. The CDR3 DNA is TGTGCCAGCAGCGTAGGACAGGGAGATTCACCCCTCCACTTT. It encodes CASSVGQGDSPLHF.

V gene TRBV5-6 combines with J gene TRBJ1-5; the D is unclear. Trimming took off 2 bases at V and 2 bases at J, with 14 bases between the two ends. This CDR3 is 16 amino acids long. Germline V gene data show CDR1 as SGHDT and CDR2 as YYEEEE. The CDR3 protein is CASSFSYFSGNQPQHF. The CDR3 DNA sequence: TGTGCCAGCAGCTTCAGCTATTTTTCGGGCAATCAGCCCCAGCATTTT. The whole variable domain, remainder taken from reference TRBV5-6 and TRBJ1-5, is DAGVTQSPTHLIKTRGQQVTLRCSPKSGHDTVSWYQQALGQGPQFIFQYYEEEERQRGNFPDRFSGHQFPNYSSELNVNALLLGDSALYLCASSFSYFSGNQPQHFGDGTRLSIL.

The V call is TRBV18, the J call TRBJ1-2; weak D call: TRBD1 (5 bases). CDR3 size: 12 residues. V gave up 3 bases and J gave up 13 bases, with 15 bases separating them. CDR1 is KGHSH, CDR2 LQKENI, per germline. The CDR3 reads CASSPRDLPSTF. CDR3 sequence (DNA): TGTGCCAGCTCACCTCGGGACCTACCCTCCACCTTC. Filled out from reference TRBV18 and TRBJ1-2, the complete variable domain reads NAGVMQNPRHLVRRRGQEARLRCSPMKGHSHVYWYRQLPEEGLKFMVYLQKENIIDESGMPKERFSAEFPKEGPSILRIQQVVRGDSAAYFCASSPRDLPSTFGSGTRLTVV.

The chain is built from TRBV27 and TRBJ1-2, with 8 bases matching TRBD1. The V gene end was trimmed by 1 base and the J gene end by 2 bases; junction bases not matched to a gene: 6. From germline, CDR1 is MNHEY and CDR2 SMNVEV (reference sequence). The CDR3 sequence is 16 residues long. The DNA for the CDR3 is TGTGCCAGCAGTTTATTTGCACAGGGGGGGAACTATGGCTACACCTTC. Protein: CASSLFAQGGNYGYTF.

The chain carries TRBV11-2 and TRBJ1-1; possible D gene TRBD1, 5 bases. CDR3 length: 16 residues. Germline V gene sequence: CDR1 SGHAT, CDR2 FQNNGV. Trimming cost V 5 bases and J 2 bases, with 18 bases left between them. CDR3 in DNA: TGTGCCAGCAGCCTAAACTTAGTCCAGGGAAACACTGAAGCTTTCTTT. Protein: CASSLNLVQGNTEAFF. Drawing the rest from reference TRBV11-2 and TRBJ1-1, the complete variable domain is EAGVAQSPRYKIIEKRQSVAFWCNPISGHATLYWYQQILGQGPKLLIQFQNNGVVDDSQLPKDRFSAERLKGVDSTLKIQPAKLEDSAVYLCASSLNLVQGNTEAFFGQGTRLTVV.

The chain has TRBV4-3 and TRBJ2-3, with 7 nucleotides matching TRBD2. Germline CDR1 reads LGHNA; CDR2 reads YSLEER. V shed 3 bases, J shed 6 bases, and the junction held 6 bases outside the gene matches. CDR3 size: 14 residues. The CDR3 DNA sequence: TGCGCCAGCAGCCAGGCGGGGGTGGCGGATACGCAGTATTTT. Encoded protein: CASSQAGVADTQYF.

This clone was observed a few times. The gene calls are TRBV30 and TRBJ2-7; unclear D gene. There are 12 residues in the CDR3. Trimming pared 2 bases from V and 2 bases from J, leaving 7 bases between. Per germline, CDR1 GTSNPN and CDR2 SVGIG (reference sequence). DNA for the CDR3: TGTGCCTGGAGTCAAAGGGCCTACGAGCAGTACTTC. This translates into CAWSQRAYEQYF.

This chain links TRBV5-1 with TRBJ2-1, with D perhaps being TRBD1 or TRBD2 (6 bases each). The CDR3 runs 21 residues. Germline values: CDR1 SGHRS, CDR2 YFSETQ. Trimming removed 3 bases at V and 1 base at J, with 29 bases between. In DNA, the CDR3 is TGCGCCAGCAGCTCACTCTCAGGAGGGGGACCCGCTAGTGGTTCCTACAATGAGCAGTTCTTC. It translates to CASSSLSGGGPASGSYNEQFF. The variable domain in full, completed from reference TRBV5-1 and TRBJ2-1, reads KAGVTQTPRYLIKTRGQQVTLSCSPISGHRSVSWYQQTPGQGLQFLFEYFSETQRNKGNFPGRFSGRQFSNSRSEMNVSTLELGDSALYLCASSSLSGGGPASGSYNEQFFGPGTRLTVL.

This clone was seen a single time. This rearrangement joins TRBV19 to TRBJ2-3; D is ambiguous. The germline V and J ends were trimmed by 2 bases and 5 bases, with 14 bases remaining between them. CDR1 and CDR2 (germline): LNHDA, SQIVND (reference sequence). This CDR3 comprises 15 residues. CDR3 protein: CASSIQLTRRDTQYF. The DNA for the CDR3 is TGTGCCAGTAGTATACAGCTCACTCGGCGAGATACGCAGTATTTT. Based on the CDR3 plus reference TRBV19 and TRBJ2-3, the full variable domain is DGGITQSPKYLFRKEGQNVTLSCEQNLNHDAMYWYRQDPGQGLRLIYYSQIVNDFQKGDIAEGYSVSREKKESFPLTVTSAQKNPTAFYLCASSIQLTRRDTQYFGPGTRLTVL.

This clone was detected once. The CDR3 DNA reads as TGTGCCAGCAGTGACAGGGCCCCGTTAGGTGGCTACACCTTC. Amino acid sequence: CASSDRAPLGGYTF. This chain joins TRBV7-2 and TRBJ1-2, with 7 bases matching TRBD1. V shed 6 bases, J shed 7 bases, and the junction held 11 bases outside the gene matches. CDR1 SGHTA and CDR2 FQGNSA come from the germline V gene. This CDR3 contains 14 residues.